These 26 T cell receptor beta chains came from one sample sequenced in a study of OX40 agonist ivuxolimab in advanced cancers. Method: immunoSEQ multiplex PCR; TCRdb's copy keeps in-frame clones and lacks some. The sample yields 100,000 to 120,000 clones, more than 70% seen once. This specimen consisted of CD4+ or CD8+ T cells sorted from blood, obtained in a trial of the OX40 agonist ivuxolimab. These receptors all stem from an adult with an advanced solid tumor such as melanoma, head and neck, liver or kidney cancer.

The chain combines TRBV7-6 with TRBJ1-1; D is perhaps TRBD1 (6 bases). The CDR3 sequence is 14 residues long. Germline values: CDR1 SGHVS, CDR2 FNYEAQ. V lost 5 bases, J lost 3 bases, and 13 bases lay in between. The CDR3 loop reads CASSEGRGDTEAFF. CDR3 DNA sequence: TGTGCCAGCAGCGAGGGGAGGGGGGACACTGAAGCTTTCTTT. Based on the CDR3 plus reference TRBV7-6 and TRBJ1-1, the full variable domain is GAGVSQSPRYKVTKRGQDVALRCDPISGHVSLYWYRQALGQGPEFLTYFNYEAQQDKSGLPNDRFSAERPEGSISTLTIQRTEQRDSAMYRCASSEGRGDTEAFFGQGTRLTVV.

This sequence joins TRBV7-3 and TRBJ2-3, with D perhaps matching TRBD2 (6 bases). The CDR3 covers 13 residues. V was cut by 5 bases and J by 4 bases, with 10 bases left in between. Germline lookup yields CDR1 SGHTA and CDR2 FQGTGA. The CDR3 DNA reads TGTGCCAGCAGCGCCCCGGGAGCAGATACGCAGTATTTT. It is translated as CASSAPGADTQYF. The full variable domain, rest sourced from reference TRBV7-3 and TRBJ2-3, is GAGVSQTPSNKVTEKGKYVELRCDPISGHTALYWYRQSLGQGPEFLIYFQGTGAADDSGLPNDRFFAVRPEGSVSTLKIQRTERGDSAVYLCASSAPGADTQYFGPGTRLTVL.

The CDR3 nucleotides are TGCGCCAGCAGCTTTTCTCTGACAGGGGGAAGAGGAAACACCATATATTTT. It encodes CASSFSLTGGRGNTIYF. This chain connects TRBV5-1 to TRBJ1-3; 9 bases agree with TRBD1. Germline CDR1 SGHRS, CDR2 YFSETQ. The J segment lost 4 bases and the V segment lost 2 bases, leaving 10 bases of the junction unmatched. This CDR3 is 17 amino acids long.

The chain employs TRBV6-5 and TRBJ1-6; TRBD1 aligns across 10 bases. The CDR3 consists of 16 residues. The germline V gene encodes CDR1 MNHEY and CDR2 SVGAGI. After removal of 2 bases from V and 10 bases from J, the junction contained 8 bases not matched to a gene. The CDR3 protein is CASSYRGDRGGSPLHF. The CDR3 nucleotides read TGTGCCAGCAGTTACCGAGGGGACAGGGGAGGCTCACCCCTCCACTTT.

Here the CDR3 DNA reads TGTGCCAGCAGTTTAGGACTAGCGGTACAAGAGACCCAGTACTTC. It codes for CASSLGLAVQETQYF. The chain uses TRBV28 and TRBJ2-5; 10 positions match TRBD2. Trimming at V came to 2 bases and at J to 2 bases, leaving 2 bases not matched to a gene. The CDR3 length is 15 residues. CDR1 and CDR2 (germline): MDHEN, SYDVKM.

The CDR3 bases are TGTGCCAGTAGTATAGGAGGGGGACCCAATCAGCCCCAGCATTTT. This gives the protein CASSIGGGPNQPQHF. This chain connects TRBV19 to TRBJ1-5; tentative D call: TRBD1 (6 bases). From germline, CDR1 is LNHDA and CDR2 SQIVND (reference sequence). The V end lost 1 base, the J end lost 3 bases, and 10 bases lay between the germline ends. The CDR3 is 15 amino acids.

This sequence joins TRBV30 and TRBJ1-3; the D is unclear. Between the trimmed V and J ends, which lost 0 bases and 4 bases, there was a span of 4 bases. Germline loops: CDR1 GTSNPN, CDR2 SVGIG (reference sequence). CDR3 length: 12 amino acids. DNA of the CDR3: TGTGCCTGGAGTGTCGTAGGAAACACCATATATTTT. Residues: CAWSVVGNTIYF.

Written as DNA, the CDR3 is TGTGCCAGTAGTGAACCGGGACGCTTTACTGGGAACACCGGGGAGCTGTTTTTT. As protein: CASSEPGRFTGNTGELFF. The rearrangement links TRBV19 to TRBJ2-2; perhaps D is TRBD1 or TRBD2 (5 bases each). Between the trimmed V and J ends, which lost 5 bases and 1 base, there was a span of 20 bases. The germline V gene encodes CDR1 LNHDA and CDR2 SQIVND (reference sequence). The CDR3 has 18 amino acids.

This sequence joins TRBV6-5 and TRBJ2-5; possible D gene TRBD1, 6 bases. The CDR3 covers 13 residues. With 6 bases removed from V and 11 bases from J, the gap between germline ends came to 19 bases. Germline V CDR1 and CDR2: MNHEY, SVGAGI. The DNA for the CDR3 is TGTGCCAGCAGCCGCACCTTACAGGGCGCGCAGTACTTC. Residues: CASSRTLQGAQYF.

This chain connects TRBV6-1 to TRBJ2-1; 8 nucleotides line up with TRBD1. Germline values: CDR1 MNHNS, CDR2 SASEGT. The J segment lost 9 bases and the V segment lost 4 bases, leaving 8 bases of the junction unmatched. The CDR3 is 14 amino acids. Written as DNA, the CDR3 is TGTGCCAGCAGTGTAACAGGGGGAGAAAGTGAGCAGTTCTTC. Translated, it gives CASSVTGGESEQFF.

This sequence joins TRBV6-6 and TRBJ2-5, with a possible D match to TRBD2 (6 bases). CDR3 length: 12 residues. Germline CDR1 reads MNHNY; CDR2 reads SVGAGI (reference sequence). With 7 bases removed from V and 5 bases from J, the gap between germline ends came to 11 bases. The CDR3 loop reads CASNPGRETQYF. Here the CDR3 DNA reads TGTGCCAGCAACCCAGGGAGGGAGACCCAGTACTTC.

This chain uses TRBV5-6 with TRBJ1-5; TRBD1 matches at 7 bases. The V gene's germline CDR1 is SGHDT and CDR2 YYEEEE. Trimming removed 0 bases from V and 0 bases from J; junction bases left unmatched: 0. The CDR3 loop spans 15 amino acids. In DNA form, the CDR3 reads TGTGCCAGCAGCTTGGGGACAGGTAGCAATCAGCCCCAGCATTTT. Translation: CASSLGTGSNQPQHF. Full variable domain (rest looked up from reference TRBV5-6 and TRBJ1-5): DAGVTQSPTHLIKTRGQQVTLRCSPKSGHDTVSWYQQALGQGPQFIFQYYEEEERQRGNFPDRFSGHQFPNYSSELNVNALLLGDSALYLCASSLGTGSNQPQHFGDGTRLSIL.

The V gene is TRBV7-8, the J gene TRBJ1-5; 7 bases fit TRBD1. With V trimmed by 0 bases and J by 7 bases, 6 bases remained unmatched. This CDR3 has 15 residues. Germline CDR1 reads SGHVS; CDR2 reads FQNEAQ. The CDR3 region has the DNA TGTGCCAGCAGCTTAGCGACAGGGCTCGAGCAGCCCCAGCATTTT. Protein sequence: CASSLATGLEQPQHF.

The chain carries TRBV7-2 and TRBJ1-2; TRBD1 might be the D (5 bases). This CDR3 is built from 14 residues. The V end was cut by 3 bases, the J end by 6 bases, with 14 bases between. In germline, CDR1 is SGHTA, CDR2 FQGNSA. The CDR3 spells CASSFPGLRHGYTF. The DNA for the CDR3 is TGTGCCAGCAGCTTCCCGGGACTGAGGCATGGCTACACCTTC.

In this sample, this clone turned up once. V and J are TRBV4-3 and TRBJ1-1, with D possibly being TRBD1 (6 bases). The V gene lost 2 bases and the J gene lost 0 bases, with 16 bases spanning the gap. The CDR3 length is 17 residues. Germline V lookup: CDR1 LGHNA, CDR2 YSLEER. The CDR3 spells CASSQNPSGQLNTEAFF. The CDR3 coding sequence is TGCGCCAGCAGCCAAAACCCCTCCGGACAGCTGAACACTGAAGCTTTCTTT.

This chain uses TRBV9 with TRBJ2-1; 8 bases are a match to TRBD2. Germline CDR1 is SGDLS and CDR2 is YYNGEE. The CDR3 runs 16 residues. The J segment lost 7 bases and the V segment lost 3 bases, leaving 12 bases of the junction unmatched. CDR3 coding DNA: TGTGCCAGCAGCGGGAAGATAGCGGGATTGGGTAATGAGCAGTTCTTC. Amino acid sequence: CASSGKIAGLGNEQFF. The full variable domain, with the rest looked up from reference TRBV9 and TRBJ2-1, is DSGVTQTPKHLITATGQRVTLRCSPRSGDLSVYWYQQSLDQGLQFLIQYYNGEERAKGNILERFSAQQFPDLHSELNLSSLELGDSALYFCASSGKIAGLGNEQFFGPGTRLTVL.

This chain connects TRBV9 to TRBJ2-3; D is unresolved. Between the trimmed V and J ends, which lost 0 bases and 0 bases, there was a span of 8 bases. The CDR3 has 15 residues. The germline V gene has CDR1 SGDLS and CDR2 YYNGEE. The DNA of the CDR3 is TGTGCCAGCAGCGTAGACGGTCCTAGCACAGATACGCAGTATTTT. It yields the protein CASSVDGPSTDTQYF.

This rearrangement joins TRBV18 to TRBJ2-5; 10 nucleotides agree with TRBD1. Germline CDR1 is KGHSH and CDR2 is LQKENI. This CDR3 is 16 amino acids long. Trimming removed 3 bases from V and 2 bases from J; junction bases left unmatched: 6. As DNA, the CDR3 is TGTGCCAGCTCACCGCCAGGGACAGGGGAACAAGAGACCCAGTACTTC. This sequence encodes CASSPPGTGEQETQYF.

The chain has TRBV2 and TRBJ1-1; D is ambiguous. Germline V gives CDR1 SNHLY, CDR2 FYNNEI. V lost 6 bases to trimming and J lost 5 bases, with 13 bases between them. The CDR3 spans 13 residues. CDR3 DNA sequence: TGTGCCAGCAGAGACACCCACGGGACTGAAGCTTTCTTT. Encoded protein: CASRDTHGTEAFF.

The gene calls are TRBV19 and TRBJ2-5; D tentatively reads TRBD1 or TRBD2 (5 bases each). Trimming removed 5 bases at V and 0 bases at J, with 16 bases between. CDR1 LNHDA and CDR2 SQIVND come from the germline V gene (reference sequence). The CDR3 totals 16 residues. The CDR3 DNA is TGTGCCAGTAGTGACGGGACGGCCAATTACCAAGAGACCCAGTACTTC. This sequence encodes CASSDGTANYQETQYF.

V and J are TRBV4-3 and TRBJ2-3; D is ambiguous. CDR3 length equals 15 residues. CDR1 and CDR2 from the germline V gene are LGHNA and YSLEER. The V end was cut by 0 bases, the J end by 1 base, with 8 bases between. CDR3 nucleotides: TGCGCCAGCAGCCAAGATCTGTCGGGCACAGATACGCAGTATTTT. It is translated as CASSQDLSGTDTQYF.

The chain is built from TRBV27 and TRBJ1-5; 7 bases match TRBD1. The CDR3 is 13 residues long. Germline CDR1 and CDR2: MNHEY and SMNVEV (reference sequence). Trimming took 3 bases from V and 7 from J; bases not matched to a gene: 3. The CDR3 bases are TGTGCCAGCAGTTTCAGGGGGGACCAGCCCCAGCATTTT. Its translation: CASSFRGDQPQHF.

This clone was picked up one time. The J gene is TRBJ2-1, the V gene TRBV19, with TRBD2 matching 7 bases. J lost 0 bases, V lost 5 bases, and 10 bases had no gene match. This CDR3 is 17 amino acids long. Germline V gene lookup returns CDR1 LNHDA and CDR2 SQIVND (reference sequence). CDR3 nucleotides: TGTGCCAGTAGTTCTCCCCTAGCGGCGAGCTCCTACAATGAGCAGTTCTTC. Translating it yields CASSSPLAASSYNEQFF.

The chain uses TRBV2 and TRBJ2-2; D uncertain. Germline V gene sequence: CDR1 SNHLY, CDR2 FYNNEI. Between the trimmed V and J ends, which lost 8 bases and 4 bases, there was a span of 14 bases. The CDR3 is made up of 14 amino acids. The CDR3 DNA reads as TGTGCCAGCGAGGCAAGCTCCGCCACCGGGGAGCTGTTTTTT. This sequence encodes CASEASSATGELFF.

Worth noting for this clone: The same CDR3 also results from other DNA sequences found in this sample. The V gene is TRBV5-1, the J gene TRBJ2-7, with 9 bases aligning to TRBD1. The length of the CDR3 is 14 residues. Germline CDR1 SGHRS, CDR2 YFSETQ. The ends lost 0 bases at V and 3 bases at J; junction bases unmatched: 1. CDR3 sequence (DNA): TGCGCCAGCAGCTTGGGACAGGGGGGCTACGAGCAGTACTTC. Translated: CASSLGQGGYEQYF.

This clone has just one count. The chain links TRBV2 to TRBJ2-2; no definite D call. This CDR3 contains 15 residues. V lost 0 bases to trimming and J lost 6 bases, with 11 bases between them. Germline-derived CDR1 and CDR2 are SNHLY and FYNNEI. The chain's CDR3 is CASSEALRVAGELFF. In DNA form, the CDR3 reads TGTGCCAGCAGTGAAGCACTACGGGTCGCCGGGGAGCTGTTTTTT.